These 26 T cell receptor beta chains were sequenced from one sample in a study of beta chain features in type 1 diabetes. cDNA synthesis used the whole RNA isolate, giving expressed TCRB sequences. Clones were sequenced by immunoSEQ multiplex PCR, and TCRdb holds only the in-frame ones, with some missing. The sample has about 210,000 clones; approximately 10% are singletons. Sequenced sample: central memory CD4+ T cells from blood. The origin of the receptors is a young man in good health.

The rearrangement uses TRBV7-2 and TRBJ2-3; 7 nucleotides line up with TRBD2. The CDR3 totals 15 residues. Per germline, CDR1 SGHTA and CDR2 FQGNSA. V trimming: 1 base; J trimming: 4 bases; junction bases outside the gene matches: 5. The CDR3 DNA follows: TGTGCCAGCAGCTTAGGAGCGGGAAGGGCAGATACGCAGTATTTT. This codes for CASSLGAGRADTQYF.

The chain uses TRBV29-1 and TRBJ1-2, with 7 bases lining up with TRBD1. Per germline, CDR1 SQVTM and CDR2 ANQGSEA. The CDR3 sequence is 12 residues long. J lost 8 bases, V lost 5 bases, and 8 bases had no gene match. The CDR3 reads CSVRDRVGGYTF. In nucleotides, the CDR3 is TGCAGCGTTCGAGACAGGGTCGGAGGCTACACCTTC.

At least ten counts were recorded for this clone. V is TRBV5-1 and J is TRBJ2-5; D not certain. Deletions cut 7 bases from V and 0 bases from J, with 13 bases between. Germline CDR1 reads SGHRS; CDR2 reads YFSETQ. This CDR3 is built from 14 residues. In DNA, the CDR3 is TGCGCCAGCTCCACACAAGGGTACCAAGAGACCCAGTACTTC. Translated, it gives CASSTQGYQETQYF. The full variable domain, its missing parts supplied by reference TRBV5-1 and TRBJ2-5, is KAGVTQTPRYLIKTRGQQVTLSCSPISGHRSVSWYQQTPGQGLQFLFEYFSETQRNKGNFPGRFSGRQFSNSRSEMNVSTLELGDSALYLCASSTQGYQETQYFGPGTRLLVL.

The chain has TRBV29-1 and TRBJ2-1; 9 bases are a match to TRBD2. CDR3 size: 14 residues. Germline loops: CDR1 SQVTM, CDR2 ANQGSEA. V lost 7 bases, J lost 9 bases, and 13 bases stayed unmatched. The CDR3, as DNA: TGCAGCGGTGAGCCTCTAGCGGGATTTAGTGAGCAGTTCTTC. It translates to CSGEPLAGFSEQFF.

J is TRBJ1-5 and V is TRBV19; D is unresolved. The length of the CDR3 is 14 residues. V was cut by 5 bases and J by 1 base, with 9 bases left in between. The germline V gene encodes CDR1 LNHDA and CDR2 SQIVND (reference sequence). Here the CDR3 reads CASSPTSSNQPQHF. As DNA, the CDR3 is TGTGCCAGTAGTCCGACATCCAGCAATCAGCCCCAGCATTTT.

This clone occurred a few times. This sequence joins TRBV21-1 and TRBJ1-4. TRBV21-1 has pseudogene status. This CDR3 comprises 16 residues. CDR3 sequence reads: CASSTRQRGTNEKLFF. CDR3 sequence (DNA): TGTGCCAGCAGCACCCGGCAGAGGGGCACTAATGAAAAACTGTTTTTT.

This clone was picked up a small number of times. The DNA for the CDR3 is TGTGCCAGCAGCCGGGACAGAGCCCTCTACGAGCAGTACTTC. Residues: CASSRDRALYEQYF. The chain links TRBV28 to TRBJ2-7; 7 bases are shared with TRBD1. In germline, CDR1 is MDHEN, CDR2 SYDVKM. Germline trimming cut 6 bases from V and 3 bases from J; bases unmatched to any gene: 8. The CDR3 has 14 residues.

V and J are TRBV29-1 and TRBJ2-5; no definite D call. This CDR3 has 10 amino acids. V was shortened by 5 bases and J by 7 bases, with 8 bases between the two germline ends. Germline CDR1 and CDR2: SQVTM and ANQGSEA. CDR3 nucleotides: TGCAGCGTTTCTTGGGGGACCCAGTACTTC. The encoded protein is CSVSWGTQYF.

The J gene is TRBJ2-7, the V gene TRBV28; D is tentatively TRBD1 or TRBD2 (5 bases each). Germline CDR1 reads MDHEN; CDR2 reads SYDVKM. The CDR3 covers 14 residues. V lost 2 bases, J lost 0 bases, and 8 bases lay in between. CDR3 loop: CASSLEGNSYEQYF. The CDR3 DNA reads as TGTGCCAGCAGTTTAGAGGGGAACTCCTACGAGCAGTACTTC.

This clone appeared many times. V is TRBV29-1 and J is TRBJ2-1, with 7 positions matching TRBD1. This CDR3 region has 12 residues. The V gene's germline CDR1 is SQVTM and CDR2 ANQGSEA. V shed 7 bases and J 8 bases; nucleotides not matched to a gene: 8. The CDR3 sequence is CSGTGVRDEQFF. The CDR3 DNA sequence: TGCAGCGGCACAGGGGTGAGGGATGAGCAGTTCTTC.

This clone has a count of ten or more. CDR3 nucleotide sequence: TGTGCCTGGAGTGTCTCCCGGGAGGGCTCCTACGAGCAGTACTTC. It codes for CAWSVSREGSYEQYF. The chain couples TRBV30 to TRBJ2-7; 8 positions agree with TRBD2. V was pared by 0 bases and J by 0 bases, with 4 bases of the junction left unmatched. This CDR3 region has 15 residues. Germline V gene data show CDR1 as GTSNPN and CDR2 as SVGIG (reference sequence).

Only a few counts were recorded for this clone. The J gene is TRBJ2-7, the V gene TRBV27, with D perhaps matching TRBD1 (6 bases). Trimming took off 4 bases at V and 7 bases at J, with 14 bases between the two ends. Germline CDR1 reads MNHEY; CDR2 reads SMNVEV (reference sequence). This CDR3 has 13 residues. For the CDR3, the DNA is TGTGCCAGCAGTTCCCCCAGGGGCGGGGAGCAGTACTTC. As protein: CASSSPRGGEQYF.

The CDR3 is CASSSRKTSGANVLTF. As DNA, the CDR3 is TGTGCCAGCAGCTCTAGAAAGACCTCTGGGGCCAACGTCCTGACTTTC. V is TRBV7-2 and J is TRBJ2-6; D unclear. Germline V gives CDR1 SGHTA, CDR2 FQGNSA. With 4 bases removed from V and 0 bases from J, the gap between germline ends came to 10 bases. The CDR3 has 16 amino acids.

This clone was detected a few times. The chain joins TRBV14 to TRBJ1-1; D perhaps matches TRBD1 (5 bases). CDR3 size: 14 residues. V lost 4 bases and J lost 1, with 10 bases in between. Germline CDR1 SGHDN, CDR2 FVKESK. The DNA of the CDR3 is TGTGCCAGCAGCCGCCTCGGACAGAACACTGAAGCTTTCTTT. Translation gives CASSRLGQNTEAFF.

This clone was picked up one time. The rearrangement links TRBV13 to TRBJ2-1, with TRBD2 matching 8 bases. Germline V gives CDR1 PRHDT, CDR2 FYEKMQ (reference sequence). CDR3 length: 15 amino acids. J was trimmed by 8 bases and V by 2 bases; bases with no gene match: 8. The CDR3: CASSLRGGPGYEQFF. The CDR3 coding sequence is TGTGCCAGCAGCTTACGGGGGGGCCCCGGATATGAGCAGTTCTTC.

This clone was seen more than once but under ten times. The rearrangement uses TRBV27 and TRBJ2-1; 8 nucleotides agree with TRBD1. Looked up from germline, CDR1 is MNHEY and CDR2 is SMNVEV (reference sequence). V lost 10 bases, J lost 7 bases, and 12 bases stayed unmatched. The CDR3 runs to 14 residues. CDR3 region: CAMAPGQGRNEQFF. Written as DNA, the CDR3 is TGTGCCATGGCTCCCGGACAGGGTCGGAATGAGCAGTTCTTC.

The chain joins TRBV4-2 to TRBJ2-3; the D is unclear. Germline V gene sequence: CDR1 LGHNA, CDR2 YNFKEQ. CDR3 length: 14 amino acids. V lost 0 bases and J 2 bases, leaving 6 bases between the germline ends. The CDR3: CASSQDVHTDTQYF. CDR3 in DNA: TGTGCCAGCAGCCAAGATGTACACACAGATACGCAGTATTTT.

The chain has TRBV30 and TRBJ1-4; weak D call: TRBD1 (5 bases). Germline CDR1 reads GTSNPN; CDR2 reads SVGIG (reference sequence). The CDR3 runs 14 residues. Trimming stripped 1 base from V and 11 bases from J, with 17 bases between. CDR3 loop: CAWSARGARRKLFF. In DNA form, the CDR3 reads TGTGCCTGGAGTGCCCGGGGCGCTCGCAGGAAACTGTTTTTT.

This chain connects TRBV27 to TRBJ1-5, with D unresolved. CDR1 is MNHEY, CDR2 SMNVEV, per germline (reference sequence). The V end lost 6 bases, the J end lost 2 bases, and 8 bases lay between the germline ends. The CDR3 consists of 13 residues. The CDR3 coding sequence is TGTGCCAGCAGGAGGGATCGCAATCAGCCCCAGCATTTT. Its translation is CASRRDRNQPQHF.

This clone was seen a handful of times. Within the sample, other DNA sequences also encode this same CDR3. The chain is built from TRBV6-6 and TRBJ1-1; D unresolved. The length of the CDR3 is 12 residues. Germline V CDR1 and CDR2: MNHNY, SVGAGI (reference sequence). The ends were cut back, 0 bases at V and 4 bases at J, with 3 bases in the middle. In nucleotides, the CDR3 is TGTGCCAGCAGTTACTCGTCCACTGAAGCTTTCTTT. Residues: CASSYSSTEAFF.

This clone was recorded a few times. The chain couples TRBV6-5 to TRBJ2-3; D not resolved. This CDR3 contains 15 residues. V dropped 2 bases and J dropped 2 bases, with 11 bases sitting between them. Per the germline V gene, CDR1 is MNHEY and CDR2 is SVGAGI. CDR3 nucleotide sequence: TGTGCCAGCAGTTACCAACTTGTAGCCACAGATACGCAGTATTTT. It is translated as CASSYQLVATDTQYF.

This clone was detected a few times. The chain joins TRBV20-1 to TRBJ2-1; no clear D. Trimming stripped 3 bases from V and 6 bases from J, with 6 bases between. The CDR3 covers 11 residues. Germline CDR1 and CDR2: DFQATT and SNEGSKA (reference sequence). The DNA of the CDR3 is TGCAGTGCTAGGGGTTCCAATGAGCAGTTCTTC. Its protein is CSARGSNEQFF.

This clone was observed a few times. The chain employs TRBV7-9 and TRBJ2-1, with TRBD2 identical over 10 bases. Germline CDR1 is SEHNR and CDR2 is FQNEAQ (reference sequence). There are 15 residues in the CDR3. J lost 9 bases, V lost 5 bases, and 10 bases had no gene match. CDR3: CASSLRTSGGGEQFF. As DNA, the CDR3 is TGTGCCAGCAGCCTGCGGACTAGCGGAGGGGGTGAGCAGTTCTTC.

This clone was seen a handful of times. J is TRBJ2-1 and V is TRBV19; 10 nucleotides match TRBD2. Germline V gene data show CDR1 as LNHDA and CDR2 as SQIVND (reference sequence). With V trimmed by 4 bases and J by 2 bases, 5 bases remained unmatched. This CDR3 contains 16 residues. CDR3 nucleotides: TGTGCCAGTAGTACCATACTAGCGGGAACCTACAATGAGCAGTTCTTC. It encodes CASSTILAGTYNEQFF.

This clone has just a few counts. The V call is TRBV28, the J call TRBJ2-1; possible D gene TRBD2, 6 bases. Germline V gives CDR1 MDHEN, CDR2 SYDVKM. V gave up 4 bases and J gave up 12 bases, with 16 bases separating them. The CDR3 sequence is 13 residues long. In nucleotides, the CDR3 is TGTGCCAGCAGTTCGGGGGTTCTCCGCCCGCAGTTCTTC. This encodes CASSSGVLRPQFF.

A note on this clone: The junction and the germline gene differ at one end; a read error may be behind it. This chain joins TRBV30 and TRBJ2-7, with 7 bases lining up with TRBD2. This CDR3 is built from 15 residues. In germline, CDR1 is GTSNPN, CDR2 SVGIG (reference sequence). The CDR3 DNA is TGTGCCTGGAGTGTAGGAAGCGGGATCATCTACAAGCAGTACTTC. Translated, it gives CAWSVGSGIIYKQYF.